This TCR beta chain is from a study of identifying expanded T cells in peripheral blood. Broader study findings: Technical replicates showed around 1.3 changed clones; roughly two weeks about 16; four weeks 19. Across healthy donors, higher total template counts meant significantly greater roughly two-week count variance.

During the collection period, no donor immune events like infections were recorded. Worth noting for this clone: Its target is unknown.

Per germline, CDR1 SGHRS and CDR2 YFSETQ. With 5 bases removed from V and 0 bases from J, the gap between germline ends came to 6 bases. The CDR3 loop spans 14 amino acids. Assay: immunoSEQ multiplex PCR; the TCRdb copy retains only in-frame clones and omits some. The table lists about 58,000 clones, over 80% of them singletons. This TCR came from a person aged 18 to 75 in good health. V usage is TRBV5-1 and J usage is TRBJ1-6; no firm D call. Specimen: blood. CDR3 protein: CASRVSSYNSPLHF. The CDR3 DNA is TGCGCCAGCAGGGTCAGCTCCTATAATTCACCCCTCCACTTT.